Below, 31 T cell receptor beta chains from the same sample are listed, as sequenced in a study of blood T cell repertoires in COVID-19. TCRdb's table, derived via immunoSEQ multiplex PCR, lists solely in-frame clones and lacks some. The sample has about 86,000 clones, around four fifths seen once. Sequencing was done on a sample of peripheral blood. The receptors shown here come from a woman older than 75 with active or convalescent COVID-19.

The chain employs TRBV20-1 and TRBJ1-6; the match to TRBD1 covers 7 bases. The CDR3 totals 16 residues. CDR1 and CDR2 (germline): DFQATT, SNEGSKA (reference sequence). The V and J ends lost 4 bases and 3 bases, in that order; junction bases with no gene match: 9. The CDR3 DNA is TGCAGTGCTAATGACAGGGCTCTCTTCTATAATTCACCCCTCCACTTT. Protein sequence: CSANDRALFYNSPLHF.

In its sample, this clone was seen once. CDR3 in DNA: TGTGCCAGCAGCAAACCGGGACTAGGCTCTGGTGAGCAGTTCTTC. As protein: CASSKPGLGSGEQFF. This chain links TRBV7-7 with TRBJ2-1; 8 bases are a match to TRBD2. Losses at the gene ends were 5 bases for V and 9 bases for J; bases not matched to a gene: 12. The CDR3 spans 15 residues. From germline, CDR1 is SSHAT and CDR2 FNYEAQ (reference sequence).

The chain couples TRBV29-1 to TRBJ1-1, with 7 bases aligning to TRBD1. Trimming at V came to 2 bases and at J to 3 bases, leaving 6 bases not matched to a gene. Germline CDR1 reads SQVTM; CDR2 reads ANQGSEA. There are 14 residues in the CDR3. CDR3 nucleotide sequence: TGCAGCGTTGAATTGACAGGGTACCACACTGAAGCTTTCTTT. This codes for CSVELTGYHTEAFF.

V is TRBV11-3 and J is TRBJ1-3; D perhaps matches TRBD1 (6 bases). CDR3 length: 13 amino acids. Trimming removed 5 bases from V and 4 bases from J, with 9 bases in between. CDR1 SGHNT and CDR2 YENEEA come from the germline V gene. The CDR3 loop reads CASSAQGGNTIYF. The CDR3 nucleotides are TGTGCCAGCAGCGCCCAGGGGGGAAACACCATATATTTT.

This chain links TRBV6-5 with TRBJ2-7, with 8 bases identical to TRBD1. Germline CDR1 reads MNHEY; CDR2 reads SVGAGI. This CDR3 has 16 residues. V was pared by 0 bases and J by 4 bases, with 8 bases of the junction left unmatched. CDR3 region: CASSYSMPGTGYEQYF. The DNA for the CDR3 is TGTGCCAGCAGTTACTCCATGCCCGGGACAGGATACGAGCAGTACTTC.

The gene calls are TRBV19 and TRBJ2-7; D is uncertain. Germline-derived CDR1 and CDR2 are LNHDA and SQIVND (reference sequence). Trimming removed 5 bases at V and 6 bases at J, with 14 bases between. The CDR3 loop spans 13 amino acids. The CDR3 spells CASSSGGYREQYF. DNA for the CDR3: TGTGCCAGTAGTTCGGGTGGGTATCGCGAGCAGTACTTC.

The chain couples TRBV29-1 to TRBJ2-5; D may be TRBD1 (5 bases). Trimming pared 4 bases from V and 2 bases from J, leaving 11 bases between. The CDR3 covers 13 residues. The germline gives CDR1 SQVTM, CDR2 ANQGSEA. CDR3 in DNA: TGCAGCGTTGCGCGACAGTCTCAAGAGACCCAGTACTTC. Translation gives CSVARQSQETQYF. Full variable domain (outside the CDR3, taken from reference TRBV29-1 and TRBJ2-5): SAVISQKPSRDICQRGTSLTIQCQVDSQVTMMFWYRQQPGQSLTLIATANQGSEATYESGFVIDKFPISRPNLTFSTLTVSNMSPEDSSIYLCSVARQSQETQYFGPGTRLLVL.

This sequence joins TRBV19 and TRBJ2-7; no clear D gene. This CDR3 region has 14 residues. Germline lookup yields CDR1 LNHDA and CDR2 SQIVND (reference sequence). With 3 bases removed from V and 6 bases from J, the gap between germline ends came to 15 bases. CDR3 in amino acids: CASSISYGTGEQYF. The DNA for the CDR3 is TGTGCCAGTAGTATCTCCTATGGTACGGGCGAGCAGTACTTC.

V is TRBV27 and J is TRBJ2-3, with D tentatively TRBD2 (6 bases). The CDR3 consists of 14 residues. Germline values: CDR1 MNHEY, CDR2 SMNVEV (reference sequence). V was clipped by 6 bases and J by 2 bases, with 12 bases between them. The CDR3 here is CASRAGTFTDTQYF. The DNA for the CDR3 is TGTGCCAGCAGGGCGGGAACTTTCACAGATACGCAGTATTTT.

The V gene is TRBV7-2, the J gene TRBJ2-1; 7 bases are shared with TRBD2. The CDR3 has 15 residues. V gave up 3 bases and J gave up 8 bases; unmatched junction bases: 10. Germline V CDR1 and CDR2: SGHTA, FQGNSA. The CDR3 sequence: CASSFQMGGVDEQFF. CDR3 nucleotide sequence: TGTGCCAGCAGCTTCCAGATGGGAGGGGTCGATGAGCAGTTCTTC. Filled out from reference TRBV7-2 and TRBJ2-1, the complete variable domain reads GAGVSQSPSNKVTEKGKDVELRCDPISGHTALYWYRQSLGQGLEFLIYFQGNSAPDKSGLPSDRFSAERTGGSVSTLTIQRTQQEDSAVYLCASSFQMGGVDEQFFGPGTRLTVL.

The sample holds a few counts of this clone. The chain combines TRBV5-1 with TRBJ2-3; no definite D call. Germline assignment: CDR1 SGHRS and CDR2 YFSETQ. The CDR3 is made up of 14 amino acids. Trimming shortened V by 4 bases and J by 4 bases, and 13 bases separated the two germline ends. The CDR3 DNA is TGCGCCAGCAGCATGGACCCCGCGGCAGATACGCAGTATTTT. Its protein product is CASSMDPAADTQYF.

Concerning this clone itself: One junction end does not reproduce the germline sequence, and a read error may be involved. V gene TRBV7-9 combines with J gene TRBJ2-1, with D possibly TRBD1 on 5 matching bases. The CDR3 loop spans 16 amino acids. Per germline, CDR1 SEHNR and CDR2 FQNEAQ (reference sequence). The CDR3 here is CASSGALRDFYDEQFF. The DNA for the CDR3 is TGTGCCAGCAGCGGAGCCCTCAGGGATTTCTACGATGAGCAGTTCTTC.

V usage is TRBV5-1 and J usage is TRBJ1-2; D call uncertain. The V and J ends lost 4 bases and 6 bases respectively, with 13 bases between them. The germline V gene has CDR1 SGHRS and CDR2 YFSETQ. The CDR3 loop spans 13 amino acids. This CDR3 reads CASSEEAGNGYTF. DNA for the CDR3: TGCGCCAGCAGCGAGGAGGCCGGGAATGGCTACACCTTC.

This clone was observed a handful of times. This sequence joins TRBV28 and TRBJ2-7; tentative D call: TRBD2 (7 bases). Germline loops: CDR1 MDHEN, CDR2 SYDVKM. The V end lost 7 bases, the J end lost 3 bases, and 19 bases lay between the germline ends. This CDR3 contains 15 residues. This chain's CDR3 is CASTPIGEGVYEQYF. The CDR3 region has the DNA TGTGCCAGCACCCCTATCGGGGAGGGGGTCTACGAGCAGTACTTC. The full variable domain, its missing parts supplied by reference TRBV28 and TRBJ2-7, is DVKVTQSSRYLVKRTGEKVFLECVQDMDHENMFWYRQDPGLGLRLIYFSYDVKMKEKGDIPEGYSVSREKKERFSLILESASTNQTSMYLCASTPIGEGVYEQYFGPGTRLTVT.

This chain uses TRBV30 with TRBJ1-2; the D gene is possibly TRBD1 (6 bases). Germline CDR1 GTSNPN, CDR2 SVGIG (reference sequence). Trimming removed 0 bases from V and 8 bases from J, with 16 bases in between. CDR3 length equals 14 residues. CDR3 sequence reads: CAWSVGGETRGYTF. The CDR3 DNA reads as TGTGCCTGGAGTGTAGGGGGGGAGACTAGGGGCTACACCTTC.

This chain links TRBV6-2 or TRBV6-3 with TRBJ2-5; 8 nucleotides line up with TRBD2. CDR1 and CDR2 (germline): MNHEY, SVGEGT. The V and J ends lost 2 bases and 5 bases, in that order; junction bases with no gene match: 7. The CDR3 extends over 15 amino acids. CDR3 sequence reads: CASSYEQRGFETQYF. Here the CDR3 DNA reads TGTGCCAGCAGTTACGAACAGCGGGGGTTTGAGACCCAGTACTTC.

This clone was recorded only once. V usage is TRBV9 and J usage is TRBJ1-5; 10 bases align to TRBD1. Trimming removed 4 bases from V and 7 bases from J; junction bases left unmatched: 8. Germline CDR1 is SGDLS and CDR2 is YYNGEE. The CDR3 runs 15 residues. CDR3 loop: CASSPLGTGEQPQHF. The CDR3 DNA reads TGTGCCAGCAGCCCACTCGGGACAGGGGAACAGCCCCAGCATTTT.

The chain uses TRBV7-2 and TRBJ2-2, with D possibly being TRBD2 (5 bases). The V and J ends lost 4 bases and 6 bases respectively, with 18 bases between them. Germline CDR1 and CDR2: SGHTA and FQGNSA. The CDR3 is 16 residues long. For the CDR3, the DNA is TGTGCCAGCAGCTCCACGGGAACCCTTACGTCCGGGGAGCTGTTTTTT. Its protein is CASSSTGTLTSGELFF.

This chain uses TRBV2 with TRBJ1-3, with a possible D match to TRBD1 (5 bases). The V gene's germline CDR1 is SNHLY and CDR2 FYNNEI. V was pared by 7 bases and J by 2 bases, with 15 bases between. The CDR3 runs 15 residues. CDR3 DNA sequence: TGTGCCAGCACCCTAGGTCAGGGCCCTGGAAACACCATATATTTT. Translated, it gives CASTLGQGPGNTIYF.

The chain uses TRBV5-1 and TRBJ2-1; D possibly corresponds to TRBD1 (6 bases). V lost 4 bases to trimming and J lost 0 bases, with 11 bases between them. The germline V gene encodes CDR1 SGHRS and CDR2 YFSETQ. This CDR3 is built from 15 residues. For the CDR3, the DNA is TGCGCCAGCAGCATACAGGGCGGCTCCTACAATGAGCAGTTCTTC. It yields the protein CASSIQGGSYNEQFF.

This rearrangement joins TRBV28 to TRBJ1-1; 7 bases map to TRBD1. This CDR3 contains 13 residues. Per the germline V gene, CDR1 is MDHEN and CDR2 is SYDVKM. V lost 6 bases to trimming and J lost 5 bases; unmatched junction nucleotides: 6. CDR3 amino acids: CASRKTGWTEAFF. The CDR3 bases are TGTGCCAGCAGGAAGACAGGGTGGACTGAAGCTTTCTTT.

The chain joins TRBV4-3 to TRBJ2-7, with D possibly being TRBD1 (6 bases). The CDR3 covers 15 residues. Per the germline V gene, CDR1 is LGHNA and CDR2 is YSLEER. V was trimmed by 1 base and J by 3 bases, leaving 13 bases between them. The CDR3 region is CASSQAQGTGYEQYF. CDR3 coding DNA: TGCGCCAGCAGCCAAGCTCAGGGGACCGGCTACGAGCAGTACTTC.

The chain uses TRBV20-1 and TRBJ2-1; D is unclear. The CDR3 sequence is 10 residues long. V lost 5 bases and J 9 bases, leaving 8 bases between the germline ends. CDR1 and CDR2 (germline): DFQATT, SNEGSKA (reference sequence). CDR3 region: CSAFSGEQFF. CDR3 in DNA: TGCAGTGCTTTTTCGGGTGAGCAGTTCTTC.

The chain has TRBV29-1 and TRBJ1-1; a weak D match, TRBD1 (5 bases). Germline V gene lookup returns CDR1 SQVTM and CDR2 ANQGSEA. The CDR3 spans 14 residues. The ends were cut back, 2 bases at V and 5 bases at J, with 15 bases in the middle. CDR3 sequence reads: CSVERDGGRTEAFF. The CDR3 DNA sequence: TGCAGCGTTGAAAGGGACGGGGGGAGGACTGAAGCTTTCTTT.

This clone has only a few counts. V and J are TRBV2 and TRBJ1-5; no definite D call. This CDR3 has 15 residues. V lost 3 bases to trimming and J lost 5 bases, with 14 bases between them. The germline CDR1 and CDR2 sequences are SNHLY and FYNNEI. The CDR3 is CASSEWVSGHQPQHF. In nucleotides, the CDR3 is TGTGCCAGCAGTGAGTGGGTCAGCGGGCATCAGCCCCAGCATTTT.

The chain has TRBV19 and TRBJ2-5, with TRBD2 identical over 11 bases. V shed 3 bases, J shed 4 bases, and the junction held 10 bases outside the gene matches. The CDR3 spans 17 residues. Germline CDR1 LNHDA, CDR2 SQIVND (reference sequence). The CDR3 loop reads CASSMSVLAGGLETQYF. CDR3 bases: TGTGCCAGTAGTATGTCCGTGCTAGCGGGAGGTTTAGAGACCCAGTACTTC.

This chain joins TRBV19 and TRBJ1-5; D unclear. V was trimmed by 4 bases and J by 0 bases, leaving 13 bases between them. The CDR3 runs 16 residues. The germline V gene has CDR1 LNHDA and CDR2 SQIVND (reference sequence). Here the CDR3 DNA reads TGTGCCAGTAGTAGCAAGACACAAGATAGCAATCAGCCCCAGCATTTT. It translates to CASSSKTQDSNQPQHF.

V usage is TRBV6-5 and J usage is TRBJ1-4, with 7 bases that match TRBD1. The CDR3 is 14 residues long. V trimming: 7 bases; J trimming: 4 bases; junction bases outside the gene matches: 6. Per the germline V gene, CDR1 is MNHEY and CDR2 is SVGAGI. The CDR3 here is CASTDRAGNEKLFF. CDR3 DNA: TGTGCCAGCACCGACAGGGCGGGTAATGAAAAACTGTTTTTT.

The genes are TRBV27 and TRBJ1-5, with D unclear. Germline V gene sequence: CDR1 MNHEY, CDR2 SMNVEV (reference sequence). V lost 3 bases to trimming and J lost 5 bases, with 11 bases between them. The CDR3 is 14 residues long. The CDR3 loop reads CASSFGPRDQPQHF. CDR3 coding DNA: TGTGCCAGCAGTTTTGGCCCCCGGGATCAGCCCCAGCATTTT.

This clone was found a few times. This chain connects TRBV29-1 to TRBJ1-5; D not certain. The CDR3 runs 13 residues. With 4 bases removed from V and 10 bases from J, the gap between germline ends came to 17 bases. Looked up from germline, CDR1 is SQVTM and CDR2 is ANQGSEA. CDR3 sequence (DNA): TGCAGCGTTGTTGAAAGTGCGGGAGCTCCCCAGCATTTT. Its protein product is CSVVESAGAPQHF.

The genes are TRBV2 and TRBJ1-5; D perhaps matches TRBD1 (5 bases). CDR3 length: 13 amino acids. Germline assignment: CDR1 SNHLY and CDR2 FYNNEI. Trimming shortened V by 5 bases and J by 6 bases, and 11 bases separated the two germline ends. The DNA of the CDR3 is TGTGCCAGCAGTAGGGGTATCGGTCAGCCCCAGCATTTT. Its translation is CASSRGIGQPQHF.